The 6 T cell receptor beta chains in this list originate from one sample, sequenced in a study of PD-L1 blockade in urothelial cancer. Here immunoSEQ multiplex PCR was the method, and the copy in TCRdb shows in-frame clones only, minus some. The repertoire holds roughly 29,000 clones, 80% seen once, with more than 2% in the top ten. The sequencing used PBMCs, collected around atezolizumab (anti-PD-L1) treatment. The receptors here all came from a middle-aged man with urothelial cancer.

The chain has TRBV18 and TRBJ2-2, with 11 bases fitting TRBD2. The CDR3 totals 18 residues. Looked up from germline, CDR1 is KGHSH and CDR2 is LQKENI. Losses at the gene ends were 1 base for V and 0 bases for J; bases not matched to a gene: 4. CDR3 coding DNA: TGTGCCAGCTCACCACGAGTAGCGGGGGGGACGAACACCGGGGAGCTGTTTTTT. The encoded protein is CASSPRVAGGTNTGELFF.

This chain links TRBV6-6 with TRBJ2-5; 7 nucleotides align to TRBD1. This CDR3 spans 15 amino acids. Germline-derived CDR1 and CDR2 are MNHNY and SVGAGI (reference sequence). J was trimmed by 2 bases and V by 4 bases; bases with no gene match: 7. The CDR3 is CASSSPGTDQETQYF. DNA for the CDR3: TGTGCCAGCAGTTCCCCCGGGACAGATCAAGAGACCCAGTACTTC.

V and J are TRBV9 and TRBJ1-2; D is perhaps TRBD1 (5 bases). Germline CDR1 reads SGDLS; CDR2 reads YYNGEE. V lost 0 bases, J lost 0 bases, and 15 bases lay in between. The CDR3 totals 17 residues. As DNA, the CDR3 is TGTGCCAGCAGCGTAGGTCTCGGGGGGATAGCTAACTATGGCTACACCTTC. It is translated as CASSVGLGGIANYGYTF. Full variable domain (remainder filled in from reference TRBV9 and TRBJ1-2): DSGVTQTPKHLITATGQRVTLRCSPRSGDLSVYWYQQSLDQGLQFLIQYYNGEERAKGNILERFSAQQFPDLHSELNLSSLELGDSALYFCASSVGLGGIANYGYTFGSGTRLTVV.

This clone was observed a handful of times. The rearrangement links TRBV6-5 to TRBJ2-3; the match to TRBD1 covers 8 bases. The CDR3 runs to 15 residues. V dropped 5 bases and J dropped 1; count of bases not matched to a gene: 5. The V gene's germline CDR1 is MNHEY and CDR2 SVGAGI. This chain's CDR3 is CASSQPGQGTDTQYF. The CDR3, as DNA: TGTGCCAGCAGTCAGCCGGGACAGGGCACAGATACGCAGTATTTT.

J is TRBJ1-2 and V is TRBV29-1; D gene unclear. Germline CDR1 SQVTM, CDR2 ANQGSEA. V shed 7 bases and J shed 7 bases, with 25 bases lying between them. There are 15 residues in the CDR3. The CDR3 nucleotides are TGCAGCGCCGTGGGATCCCGAGGGCCAGTTGCTGGCTACACCTTC. This sequence encodes CSAVGSRGPVAGYTF.

This clone came up a few times. The rearrangement uses TRBV29-1 and TRBJ2-2, with TRBD2 matching 13 bases. Trimming took 5 bases from V and 4 from J; bases not matched to a gene: 7. CDR3 size: 16 residues. Germline CDR1 is SQVTM and CDR2 is ANQGSEA. Here the CDR3 reads CSVSPGLAGPTGELFF. The CDR3 DNA sequence: TGCAGCGTTTCACCGGGACTAGCGGGACCCACCGGGGAGCTGTTTTTT.